This T cell receptor beta chain stems from a study of T-cell reconstitution after alpha-beta-depleted transplantation in children. A library of TCRbeta sequences, prepared with unique molecular identifiers, was generated. One entry per CDR3 protein, called by TCRdb with MiXCR from the PCR reads. The data hold roughly 200,000 distinct CDR3 sequences, with around 8.4% observed a single time. This CDR3 region has 14 residues. Per the germline V gene, CDR1 is SGHRS and CDR2 is YFSETQ. V was clipped by 2 bases and J by 6 bases, with 13 bases between them. The specimen comprised PBMCs, mostly from graft donor cells, sampled 360 days after TCRalphabeta/CD19-depleted stem cell transplant. V usage is TRBV5-1 and J usage is TRBJ2-3; D not certain. The clonotype originates from a male patient aged 2-15 years who had a stem cell transplant for acute myeloid leukemia, so the T cells may come from the graft donor. Here the CDR3 reads CASSFRTLADTQYF. CDR3 DNA: TGCGCCAGCAGCTTTCGGACCCTGGCGGATACGCAGTATTTT.